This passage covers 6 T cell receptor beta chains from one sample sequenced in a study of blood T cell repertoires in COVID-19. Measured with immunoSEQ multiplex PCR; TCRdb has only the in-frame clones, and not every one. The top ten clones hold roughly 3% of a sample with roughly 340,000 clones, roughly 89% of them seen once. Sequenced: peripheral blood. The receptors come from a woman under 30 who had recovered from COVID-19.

The DNA for the CDR3 is TGTGCCAGCTCAGCAAACAGGGTAACGAACACTGAAGCTTTCTTT. Its protein is CASSANRVTNTEAFF. The chain joins TRBV18 to TRBJ1-1, with a weak D call TRBD1 (6 bases). V lost 5 bases to trimming and J lost 1 base, with 14 bases between them. This CDR3 is 15 amino acids long. The V gene's germline CDR1 is KGHSH and CDR2 LQKENI.

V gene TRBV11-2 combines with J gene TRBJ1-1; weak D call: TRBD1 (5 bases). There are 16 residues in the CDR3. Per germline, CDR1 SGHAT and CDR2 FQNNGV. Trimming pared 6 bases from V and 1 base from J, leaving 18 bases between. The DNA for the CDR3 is TGTGCCAGCAGGGGGCTGCGGAAGGCGAGGAACACTGAAGCTTTCTTT. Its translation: CASRGLRKARNTEAFF.

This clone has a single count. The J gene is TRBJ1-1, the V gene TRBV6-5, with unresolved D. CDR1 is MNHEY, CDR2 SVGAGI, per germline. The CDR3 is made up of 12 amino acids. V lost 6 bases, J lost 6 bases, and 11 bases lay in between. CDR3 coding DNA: TGTGCCAGCAGGGTTTATAGCCCTGAAGCTTTCTTT. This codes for CASRVYSPEAFF.

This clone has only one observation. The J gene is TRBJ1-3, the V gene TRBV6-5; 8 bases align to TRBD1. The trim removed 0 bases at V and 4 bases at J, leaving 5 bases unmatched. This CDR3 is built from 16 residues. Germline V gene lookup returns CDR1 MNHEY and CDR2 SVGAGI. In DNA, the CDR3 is TGTGCCAGCAGTTACTCCCGGACAGGGCTAGGAAACACCATATATTTT. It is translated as CASSYSRTGLGNTIYF.

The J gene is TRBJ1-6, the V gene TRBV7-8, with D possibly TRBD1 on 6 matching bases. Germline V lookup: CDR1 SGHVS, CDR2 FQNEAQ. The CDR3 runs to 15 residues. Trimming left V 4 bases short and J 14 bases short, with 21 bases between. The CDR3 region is CASSSSSGGLGALHF. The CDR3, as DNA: TGTGCCAGCAGCTCATCGAGCGGGGGCCTAGGGGCCCTCCACTTT.

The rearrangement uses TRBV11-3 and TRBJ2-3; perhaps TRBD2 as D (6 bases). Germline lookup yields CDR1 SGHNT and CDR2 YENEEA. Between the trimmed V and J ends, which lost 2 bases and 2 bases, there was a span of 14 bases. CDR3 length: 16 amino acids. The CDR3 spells CASSLSSGAITDTQYF. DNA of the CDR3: TGTGCCAGCAGCTTAAGTTCGGGAGCCATCACAGATACGCAGTATTTT.